This T cell receptor beta chain was captured in a study of cytomegalovirus exposure and HLA in healthy donors. Germline V gene sequence: CDR1 SGDLS, CDR2 YYNGEE. With 3 bases clipped from V and 3 bases from J, the junction kept 7 bases outside the gene matches. The CDR3 runs to 15 residues. The PCR used 60 Vbeta and 13 Jbeta primers. Produced via immunoSEQ multiplex PCR; TCRdb's table is partial and in-frame only. The sample holds over 150,000 clones; more than 80% are singletons and the top ten take roughly 2.3%. The sample comprised PBMCs. The chain is built from TRBV9 and TRBJ2-7, with TRBD1 matching 9 bases. The sequence derives from a male donor in good health and CMV-seronegative. In DNA form, the CDR3 reads TGTGCCAGCAGCGAGGGGGGACAGGGCTACTACGAGCAGTACTTC. Translated, it gives CASSEGGQGYYEQYF.